Sequencing of this T cell receptor (beta chain) was carried out in a study of blood T cell repertoires in COVID-19. Study context: Whether acute or convalescent, the COVID-19 samples came from the United States, Italy and Spain.

Participant ages covered about 18 to 90 years across about 25 US areas. Sequencing used immunoSEQ multiplex PCR; TCRdb keeps in-frame clones, though not all of them. The sample includes 80,000 to 130,000 clones, 80% to 90% of them seen just once. The V gene lost 0 bases and the J gene lost 10 bases, with 13 bases spanning the gap. Germline V gene sequence: CDR1 GTSNPN, CDR2 SVGIG (reference sequence). This CDR3 region has 14 residues. V and J are TRBV30 and TRBJ1-6; D ambiguous. Sequenced material: PBMCs or T cells enriched from blood (not recorded which). This receptor was obtained from a woman aged 50 to 60 who had recovered from COVID-19. As DNA, the CDR3 is TGTGCCTGGAGTGTACTCGGAGATGGGTCACCCCTCCACTTT. It translates to CAWSVLGDGSPLHF.